This record concerns one TCR beta chain sequence. The same CDR3 can be traced to other DNA sequences in this sample. The CDR3 totals 12 residues. The trim removed 6 bases at V and 6 bases at J, leaving 1 base unmatched. Germline CDR1 is LNHDA and CDR2 is SQIVND (reference sequence). The data originate from a study of blood T cell repertoires in COVID-19. The overall study: The United States, Italy and Spain supplied acute and convalescent COVID-19 samples. Sources were T cells, B-cell-depleted T cells, or PBMCs; the material itself was cDNA or gDNA.

Clinical history as reported by participants underpinned cohort assignment. Authors' data handling: Estimated nucleated cell counts came from reference gene primer amplification. Data came from immunoSEQ multiplex PCR; TCRdb stores just in-frame clones and leaves some out. Clonal size and the V and J genes are those of that table, whereas D and trimming came from the DNA. The sample holds about 160,000 clones; over 70% are singletons and the top ten take roughly 3.4%. The chain joins TRBV19 to TRBJ2-2, with 7 bases that match TRBD1. This clonotype was sampled from a woman aged 55-69 years who had recovered from COVID-19. Sequencing was performed on PBMCs or T cells enriched from blood (not recorded which). The CDR3, as DNA: TGTGCCAGTAGGACAGGGTCCGGGGAGCTGTTTTTT. Its translation is CASRTGSGELFF.